The 6 T cell receptor beta chains in this list originate from one sample, sequenced in a study of CD8+ T cells in alopecia areata. It was cDNA, reverse transcribed from extracted RNA, that served as the sequencing template. Libraries were prepared by immunoSEQ multiplex PCR; TCRdb keeps only in-frame clonotypes and omits some of them. The table has about 130,000 clones, around 49% seen once. Sequenced material: CD8+ T cells sorted from blood, taken at week 0. The receptors were sampled from a human donor with alopecia areata.

This clone was picked up a small number of times. V usage is TRBV30 and J usage is TRBJ1-2; D ambiguous. CDR3 size: 13 residues. The V end was cut by 0 bases, the J end by 8 bases, with 13 bases between. CDR1 is GTSNPN, CDR2 SVGIG, per germline (reference sequence). CDR3 bases: TGTGCCTGGAGTGTACTTGGTTTGGACGGCTACACCTTC. It specifies CAWSVLGLDGYTF.

This clone was seen more than once but under ten times. The J gene is TRBJ1-1, the V gene TRBV29-1; D gene unclear. V shed 7 bases and J shed 6 bases, with 9 bases lying between them. The CDR3 covers 10 residues. CDR1 is SQVTM and CDR2 is ANQGSEA in the germline V gene. The CDR3 DNA sequence: TGCAGCGCCGTCCATTCTGAAGCTTTCTTT. This translates into CSAVHSEAFF.

The V gene is TRBV11-2, the J gene TRBJ2-6, with D perhaps being TRBD1 or TRBD2 (5 bases each). V lost 5 bases, J lost 0 bases, and 11 bases lay in between. The CDR3 contains 16 residues. Germline-derived CDR1 and CDR2 are SGHAT and FQNNGV. The CDR3 nucleotides read TGTGCCAGCAGCCCCGGGGCCTTCTCTGGGGCCAACGTCCTGACTTTC. Translated: CASSPGAFSGANVLTF. The full variable domain, rest sourced from reference TRBV11-2 and TRBJ2-6, is EAGVAQSPRYKIIEKRQSVAFWCNPISGHATLYWYQQILGQGPKLLIQFQNNGVVDDSQLPKDRFSAERLKGVDSTLKIQPAKLEDSAVYLCASSPGAFSGANVLTFGAGSRLTVL.

This clone was observed a few times. The rearrangement links TRBV27 to TRBJ2-4; 7 nucleotides line up with TRBD1. The CDR3 covers 14 residues. The germline V gene has CDR1 MNHEY and CDR2 SMNVEV (reference sequence). J was trimmed by 8 bases and V by 2 bases; bases with no gene match: 6. The CDR3 region has the DNA TGTGCCAGCAGTTTAGCTCGACAGGGTCACATTCAGTACTTC. Its protein product is CASSLARQGHIQYF.

This chain links TRBV30 with TRBJ1-4; D is possibly TRBD1 (5 bases). The CDR3 consists of 15 residues. The germline CDR1 and CDR2 sequences are GTSNPN and SVGIG (reference sequence). V lost 1 base to trimming and J lost 8 bases, with 17 bases between them. In DNA form, the CDR3 reads TGTGCCTGGAGTGGCGAGGGGCCAGAGGGGGAAAAACTGTTTTTT. It encodes CAWSGEGPEGEKLFF.

The chain combines TRBV27 with TRBJ1-2; 7 bases match TRBD1. Germline-derived CDR1 and CDR2 are MNHEY and SMNVEV (reference sequence). This CDR3 has 14 residues. V dropped 5 bases and J dropped 8; count of bases not matched to a gene: 11. This chain's CDR3 is CASSPRSGGNGYTF. The CDR3 nucleotides are TGTGCCAGCAGTCCCCGGTCAGGGGGAAACGGCTACACCTTC.